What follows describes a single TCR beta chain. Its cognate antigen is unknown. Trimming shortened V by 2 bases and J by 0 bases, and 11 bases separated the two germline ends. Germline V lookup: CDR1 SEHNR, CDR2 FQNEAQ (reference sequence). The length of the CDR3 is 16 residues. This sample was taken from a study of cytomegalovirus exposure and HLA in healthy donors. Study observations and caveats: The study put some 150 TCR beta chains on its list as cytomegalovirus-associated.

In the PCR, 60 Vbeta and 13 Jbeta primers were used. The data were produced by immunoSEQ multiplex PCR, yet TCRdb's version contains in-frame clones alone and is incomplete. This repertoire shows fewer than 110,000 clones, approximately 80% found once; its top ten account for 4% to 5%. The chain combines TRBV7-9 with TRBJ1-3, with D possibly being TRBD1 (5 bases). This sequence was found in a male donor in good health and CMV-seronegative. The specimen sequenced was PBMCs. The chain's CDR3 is CASSLSGVLSGNTIYF. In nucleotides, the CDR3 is TGTGCCAGCAGCTTATCGGGGGTTCTCTCTGGAAACACCATATATTTT.